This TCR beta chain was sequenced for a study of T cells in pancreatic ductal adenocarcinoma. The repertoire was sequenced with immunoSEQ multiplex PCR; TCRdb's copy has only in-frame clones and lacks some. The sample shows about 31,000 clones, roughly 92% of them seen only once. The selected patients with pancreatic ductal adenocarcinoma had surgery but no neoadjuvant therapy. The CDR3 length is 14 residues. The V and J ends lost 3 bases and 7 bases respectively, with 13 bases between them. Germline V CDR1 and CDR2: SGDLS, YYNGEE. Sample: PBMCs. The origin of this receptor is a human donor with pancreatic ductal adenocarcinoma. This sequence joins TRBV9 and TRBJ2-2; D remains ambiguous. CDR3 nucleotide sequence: TGTGCCAGCAGCGCCAACTACTGGTACGGGGAGCTGTTTTTT. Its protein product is CASSANYWYGELFF.